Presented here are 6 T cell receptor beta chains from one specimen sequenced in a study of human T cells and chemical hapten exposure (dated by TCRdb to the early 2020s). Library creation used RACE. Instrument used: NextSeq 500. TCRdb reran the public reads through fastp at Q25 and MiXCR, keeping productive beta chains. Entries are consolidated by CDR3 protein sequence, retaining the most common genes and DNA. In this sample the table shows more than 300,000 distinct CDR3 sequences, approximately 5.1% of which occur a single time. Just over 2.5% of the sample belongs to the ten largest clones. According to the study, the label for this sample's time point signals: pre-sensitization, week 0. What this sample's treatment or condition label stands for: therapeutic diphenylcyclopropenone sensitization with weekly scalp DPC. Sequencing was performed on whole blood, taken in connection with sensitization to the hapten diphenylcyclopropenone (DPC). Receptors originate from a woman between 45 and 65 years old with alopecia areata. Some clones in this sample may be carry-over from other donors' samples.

As DNA, the CDR3 is TGTGCCAGCAGTTCTCTCGGACAGACTATGAACACTGAAGCTTTCTTT. Its protein is CASSSLGQTMNTEAFF. The chain uses TRBV6-6 and TRBJ1-1; tentatively, D is TRBD1 (6 bases). V lost 4 bases to trimming and J lost 0 bases, with 15 bases between them. Germline V gene lookup returns CDR1 MNHNY and CDR2 SVGAGI (reference sequence). The CDR3 runs 16 residues.

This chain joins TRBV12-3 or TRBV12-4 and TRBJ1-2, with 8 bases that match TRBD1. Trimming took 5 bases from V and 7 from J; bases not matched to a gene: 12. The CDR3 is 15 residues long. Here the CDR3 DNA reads TGTGCCAGCAGTCCTAGAATCCAGGGGGCGAGTGGCTACACCTTC. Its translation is CASSPRIQGASGYTF.

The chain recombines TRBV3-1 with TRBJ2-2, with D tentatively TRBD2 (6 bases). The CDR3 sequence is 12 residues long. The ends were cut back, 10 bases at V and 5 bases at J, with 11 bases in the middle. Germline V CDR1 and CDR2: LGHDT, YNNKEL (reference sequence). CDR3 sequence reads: CATRAGTGELFF. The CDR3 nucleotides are TGTGCCACTCGGGCGGGGACCGGGGAGCTGTTTTTT.

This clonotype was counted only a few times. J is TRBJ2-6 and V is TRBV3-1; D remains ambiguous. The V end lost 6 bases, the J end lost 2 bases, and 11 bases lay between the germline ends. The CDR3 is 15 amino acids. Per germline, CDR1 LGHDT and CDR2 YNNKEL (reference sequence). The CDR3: CASRIRFPGANVLTF. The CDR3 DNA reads TGTGCCAGCAGGATCCGTTTCCCTGGGGCCAACGTCCTGACTTTC.

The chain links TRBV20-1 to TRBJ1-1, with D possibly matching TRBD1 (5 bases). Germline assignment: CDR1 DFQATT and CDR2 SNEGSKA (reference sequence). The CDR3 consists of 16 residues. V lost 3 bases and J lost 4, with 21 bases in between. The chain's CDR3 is CSASTGTSTARTEAFF. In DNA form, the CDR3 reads TGCAGTGCTAGCACCGGGACGTCCACCGCACGCACTGAAGCTTTCTTT.

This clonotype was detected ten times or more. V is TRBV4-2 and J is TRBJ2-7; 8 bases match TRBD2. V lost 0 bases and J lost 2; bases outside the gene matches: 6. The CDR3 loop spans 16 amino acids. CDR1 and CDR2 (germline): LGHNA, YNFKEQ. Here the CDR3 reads CASSQEALAATYEQYF. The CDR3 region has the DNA TGTGCCAGCAGCCAAGAGGCACTAGCGGCCACCTACGAGCAGTACTTC.